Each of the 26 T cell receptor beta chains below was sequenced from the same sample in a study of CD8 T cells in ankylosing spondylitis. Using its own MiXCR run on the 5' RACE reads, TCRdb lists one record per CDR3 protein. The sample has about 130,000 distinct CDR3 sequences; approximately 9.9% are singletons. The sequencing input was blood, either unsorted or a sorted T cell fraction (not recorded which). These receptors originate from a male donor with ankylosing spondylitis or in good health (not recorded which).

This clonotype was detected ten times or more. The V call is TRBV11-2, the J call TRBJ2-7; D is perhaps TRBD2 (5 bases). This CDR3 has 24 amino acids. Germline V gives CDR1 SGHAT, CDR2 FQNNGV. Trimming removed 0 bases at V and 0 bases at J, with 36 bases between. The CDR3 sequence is CASSLDSRIHPRNCDPRDSYEQYF. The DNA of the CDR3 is TGTGCCAGCAGCTTAGATTCTCGAATACATCCCCGGAATTGTGATCCGAGGGACTCCTACGAGCAGTACTTC.

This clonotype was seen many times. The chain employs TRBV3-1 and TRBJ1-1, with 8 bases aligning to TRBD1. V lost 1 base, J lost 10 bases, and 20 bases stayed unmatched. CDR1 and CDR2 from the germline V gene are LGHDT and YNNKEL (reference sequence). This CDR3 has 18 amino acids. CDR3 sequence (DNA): TGTGCCAGCAGCCAAGGGGGGGACAGGTATCTTTGGACACCTTTAGCTTTCTTT. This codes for CASSQGGDRYLWTPLAFF.

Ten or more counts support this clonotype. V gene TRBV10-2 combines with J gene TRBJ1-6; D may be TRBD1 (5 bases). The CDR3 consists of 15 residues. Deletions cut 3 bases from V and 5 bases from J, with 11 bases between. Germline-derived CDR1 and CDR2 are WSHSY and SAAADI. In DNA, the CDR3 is TGCGCCAGCAGTGAAGAGGGGTTGGATAATTCACCCCTCCACTTT. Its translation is CASSEEGLDNSPLHF.

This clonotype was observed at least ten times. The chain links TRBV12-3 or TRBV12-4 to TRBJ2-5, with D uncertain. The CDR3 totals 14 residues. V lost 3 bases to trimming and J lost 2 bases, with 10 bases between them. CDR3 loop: CASSFPGSQETQYF. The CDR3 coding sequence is TGTGCCAGCAGTTTCCCGGGCAGTCAAGAGACCCAGTACTTC.

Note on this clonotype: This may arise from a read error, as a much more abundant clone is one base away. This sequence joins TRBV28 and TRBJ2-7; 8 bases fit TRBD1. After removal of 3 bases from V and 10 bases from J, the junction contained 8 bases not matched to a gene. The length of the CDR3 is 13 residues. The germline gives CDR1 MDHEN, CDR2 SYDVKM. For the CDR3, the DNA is TGTGCCAGCAGTTTTCAGGGGGCATGGGACCAGTACTTC. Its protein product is CASSFQGAWDQYF.

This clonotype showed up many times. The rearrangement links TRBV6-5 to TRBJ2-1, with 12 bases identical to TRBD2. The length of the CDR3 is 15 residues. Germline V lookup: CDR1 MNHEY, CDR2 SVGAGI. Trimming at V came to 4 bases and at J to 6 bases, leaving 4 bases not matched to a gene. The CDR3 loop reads CASSSLAGGINEQFF. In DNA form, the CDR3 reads TGTGCCAGCAGTTCACTAGCGGGAGGAATCAATGAGCAGTTCTTC.

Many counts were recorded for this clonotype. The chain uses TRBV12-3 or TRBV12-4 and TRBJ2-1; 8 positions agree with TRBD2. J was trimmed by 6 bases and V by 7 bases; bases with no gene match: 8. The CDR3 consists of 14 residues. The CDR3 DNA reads TGTGCCAGCACCGCAGTCCTAGCGGGCAATGAGCAGTTCTTC. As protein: CASTAVLAGNEQFF.

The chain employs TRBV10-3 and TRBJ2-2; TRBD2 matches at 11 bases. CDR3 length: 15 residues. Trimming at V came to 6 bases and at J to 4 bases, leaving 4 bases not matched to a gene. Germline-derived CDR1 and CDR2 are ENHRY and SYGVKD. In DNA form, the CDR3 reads TGTGCCATCAGCCCGACTAGCGGGGCCACCGGGGAGCTGTTTTTT. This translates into CAISPTSGATGELFF.

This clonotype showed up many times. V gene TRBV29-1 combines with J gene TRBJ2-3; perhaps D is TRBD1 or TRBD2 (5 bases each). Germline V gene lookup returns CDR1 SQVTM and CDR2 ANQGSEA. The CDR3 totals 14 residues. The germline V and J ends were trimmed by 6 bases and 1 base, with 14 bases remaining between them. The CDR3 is CSVEGWTGTDTQYF. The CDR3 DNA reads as TGCAGCGTCGAGGGGTGGACTGGCACAGATACGCAGTATTTT.

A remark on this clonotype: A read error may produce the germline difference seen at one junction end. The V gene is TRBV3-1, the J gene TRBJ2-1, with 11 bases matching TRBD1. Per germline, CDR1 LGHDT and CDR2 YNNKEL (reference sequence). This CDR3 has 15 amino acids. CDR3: CASTQGTGGYNEQFF. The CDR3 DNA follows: TGTGCCAGCACCCAAGGGACAGGGGGCTACAATGAGCAGTTCTTC.

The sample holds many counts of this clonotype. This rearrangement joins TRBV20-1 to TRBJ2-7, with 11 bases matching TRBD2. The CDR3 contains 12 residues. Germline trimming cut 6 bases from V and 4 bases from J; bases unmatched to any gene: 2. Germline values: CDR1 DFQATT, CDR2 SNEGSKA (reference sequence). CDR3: CSARTSGYEQYF. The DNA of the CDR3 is TGCAGTGCGAGGACTAGCGGGTACGAGCAGTACTTC.

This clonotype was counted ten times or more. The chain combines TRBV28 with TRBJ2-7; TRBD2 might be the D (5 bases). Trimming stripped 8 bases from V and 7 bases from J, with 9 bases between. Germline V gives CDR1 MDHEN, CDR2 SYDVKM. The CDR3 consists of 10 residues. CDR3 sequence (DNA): TGTGCCAGCGCACGGGGAGAGCAGTACTTC. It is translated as CASARGEQYF.

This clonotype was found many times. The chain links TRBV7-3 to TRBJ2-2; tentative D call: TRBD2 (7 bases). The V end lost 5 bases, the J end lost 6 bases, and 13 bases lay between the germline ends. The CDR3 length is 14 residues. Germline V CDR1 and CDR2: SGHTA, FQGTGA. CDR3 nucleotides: TGTGCCAGCAGCCCCGTGGGGGGGCCCGGGGAGCTGTTTTTT. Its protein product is CASSPVGGPGELFF.

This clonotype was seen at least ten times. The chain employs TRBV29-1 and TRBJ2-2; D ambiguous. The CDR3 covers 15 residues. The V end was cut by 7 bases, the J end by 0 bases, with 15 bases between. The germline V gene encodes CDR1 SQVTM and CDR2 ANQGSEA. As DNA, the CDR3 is TGCAGCGCATCCGGGTACTACTCGAACACCGGGGAGCTGTTTTTT. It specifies CSASGYYSNTGELFF.

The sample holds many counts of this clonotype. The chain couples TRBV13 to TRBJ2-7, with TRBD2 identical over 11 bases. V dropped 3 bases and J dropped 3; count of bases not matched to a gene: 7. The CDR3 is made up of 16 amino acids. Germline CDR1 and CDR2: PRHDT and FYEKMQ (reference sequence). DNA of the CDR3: TGTGCCAGCAGCTTGGGAGCCGGGACTAGCGGCTACGAGCAGTACTTC. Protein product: CASSLGAGTSGYEQYF.

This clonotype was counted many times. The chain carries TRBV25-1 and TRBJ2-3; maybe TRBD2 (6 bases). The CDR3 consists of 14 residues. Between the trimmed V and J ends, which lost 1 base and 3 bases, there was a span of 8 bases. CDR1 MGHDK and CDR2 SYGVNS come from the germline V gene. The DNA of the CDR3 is TGTGCCAGCAGTGAATGGAGCGGGACAGATACGCAGTATTTT. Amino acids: CASSEWSGTDTQYF.

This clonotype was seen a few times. In nucleotides, the CDR3 is TGCGCCAGCGTTCCCCTTCCGGGACATAACACCGGGGAGCTGTTTTTT. As protein: CASVPLPGHNTGELFF. This rearrangement joins TRBV5-1 to TRBJ2-2, with a tentative D call TRBD1 (6 bases). Germline assignment: CDR1 SGHRS and CDR2 YFSETQ. The CDR3 consists of 16 residues. V dropped 7 bases and J dropped 2 bases, with 18 bases sitting between them. The complete variable domain, with remaining parts taken from reference TRBV5-1 and TRBJ2-2, reads KAGVTQTPRYLIKTRGQQVTLSCSPISGHRSVSWYQQTPGQGLQFLFEYFSETQRNKGNFPGRFSGRQFSNSRSEMNVSTLELGDSALYLCASVPLPGHNTGELFFGEGSRLTVL.

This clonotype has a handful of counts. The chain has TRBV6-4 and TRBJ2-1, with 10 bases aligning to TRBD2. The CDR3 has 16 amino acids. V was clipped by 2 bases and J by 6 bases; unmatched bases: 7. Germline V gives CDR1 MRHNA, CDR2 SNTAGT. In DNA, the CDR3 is TGTGCCAGCAGTGACATATCGAGCGGGAGGGGCAATGAGCAGTTCTTC. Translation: CASSDISSGRGNEQFF.

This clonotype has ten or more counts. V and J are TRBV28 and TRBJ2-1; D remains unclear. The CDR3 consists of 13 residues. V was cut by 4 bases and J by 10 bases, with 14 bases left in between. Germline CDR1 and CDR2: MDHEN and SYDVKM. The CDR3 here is CASSSRHPQEQFF. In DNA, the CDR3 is TGTGCCAGCAGTTCCCGCCACCCCCAGGAGCAGTTCTTC.

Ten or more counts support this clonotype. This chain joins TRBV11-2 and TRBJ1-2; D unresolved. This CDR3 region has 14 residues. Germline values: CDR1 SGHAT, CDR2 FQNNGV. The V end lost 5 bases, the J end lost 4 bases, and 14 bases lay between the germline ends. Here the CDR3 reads CASSHAVMGYGYTF. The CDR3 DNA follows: TGTGCCAGCAGCCATGCGGTGATGGGCTATGGCTACACCTTC.

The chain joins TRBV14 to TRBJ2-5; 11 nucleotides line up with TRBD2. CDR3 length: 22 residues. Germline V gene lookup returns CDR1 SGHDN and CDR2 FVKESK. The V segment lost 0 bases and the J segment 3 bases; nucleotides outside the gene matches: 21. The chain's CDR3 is CASSQDGGVPGTSGTSEETQYF. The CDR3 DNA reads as TGTGCCAGCAGCCAAGACGGAGGGGTGCCCGGGACTAGCGGAACCTCGGAAGAGACCCAGTACTTC.

The CDR3 region is CSVLKSWTASGSPLHF. DNA for the CDR3: TGCAGTGTCTTGAAAAGTTGGACAGCCAGCGGTTCACCCCTCCACTTT. V usage is TRBV20-1 and J usage is TRBJ1-6; tentative D call: TRBD1 (6 bases). Germline V gene sequence: CDR1 DFQATT, CDR2 SNEGSKA (reference sequence). The CDR3 is 16 residues long. Trimming left V 7 bases short and J 9 bases short, with 25 bases between.

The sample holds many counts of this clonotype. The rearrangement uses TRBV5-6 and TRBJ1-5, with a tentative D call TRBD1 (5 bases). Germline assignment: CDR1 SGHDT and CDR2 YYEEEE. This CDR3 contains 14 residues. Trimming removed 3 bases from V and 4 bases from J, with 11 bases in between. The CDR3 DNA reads TGTGCCAGCAGCTCATCGGGGCAGAATCAGCCCCAGCATTTT. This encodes CASSSSGQNQPQHF.

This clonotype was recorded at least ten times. The CDR3 bases are TGCGCCAGCAGCCCAGCGGTGGTGGCGGGAGAGAATGAGCAGTTCTTC. Its protein product is CASSPAVVAGENEQFF. The rearrangement uses TRBV4-3 and TRBJ2-1, with TRBD2 matching over 7 bases. Germline trimming cut 4 bases from V and 7 bases from J; bases unmatched to any gene: 13. This CDR3 has 16 residues. CDR1 and CDR2 from the germline V gene are LGHNA and YSLEER.

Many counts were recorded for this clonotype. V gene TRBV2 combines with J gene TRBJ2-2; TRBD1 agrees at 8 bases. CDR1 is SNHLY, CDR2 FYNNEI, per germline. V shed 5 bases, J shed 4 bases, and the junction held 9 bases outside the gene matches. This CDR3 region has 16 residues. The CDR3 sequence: CASSFSGGAGTGELFF. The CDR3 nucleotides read TGTGCCAGCAGTTTCTCAGGGGGCGCGGGCACCGGGGAGCTGTTTTTT.

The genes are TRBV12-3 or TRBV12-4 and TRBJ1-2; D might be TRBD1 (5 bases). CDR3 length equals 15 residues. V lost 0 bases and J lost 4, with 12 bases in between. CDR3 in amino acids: CASSLAGQGVYGYTF. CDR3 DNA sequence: TGTGCCAGCAGTTTAGCTGGGCAGGGTGTCTATGGCTACACCTTC.